The sequence of this TCR beta chain was determined in a study of PD-1 blockade in classical Hodgkin lymphoma (dated by TCRdb to about 2020). Regarding the complete study: Nivolumab dosing was 3 mg/kg intravenously every 2 weeks, continuing until either disease progression or unacceptable toxicity. To define a peripheral blood immune signature of response to PD-1 blockade in classical Hodgkin lymphoma, the study combined TCR beta sequencing with CyTOF. What the research found in general, with its limitations: Lower diversity was observed in patients in whom nivolumab was started less than 1 year after ASCT, and these patients were excluded from later analyses so that confounding by immune reconstitution would be avoided. Baseline TCR diversity was reported as lower in newly diagnosed patients than in healthy donors, and lower still in relapsed/refractory patients. A significant rise by C4D1 was seen in CD4+ but not CD8+ TCR diversity (p=0.0027 vs p=0.16), with the rise being most apparent in complete responders (p=0.02). Among trial patients, those achieving complete response had baseline diversity similar to that of newly diagnosed patients, while diversity was significantly lower in partial responders and progressors. The study was restricted to a single clinical trial cohort, and the causes of repertoire differences, possibly disease activity or prior therapy, were left undefined.

The germline V gene (reference sequence) yields LNHDA for CDR1 and SQIVND for CDR2. The CDR3 starts with the cysteine, ends with the phenylalanine, and has 15 residues. Only the CDR3 DNA is retained, 45 bases long and in frame from the first base. Germline trimming: 6 bases from V, 7 bases from J; junction bases outside gene matches: 15. Genomic DNA was extracted with the Qiagen DNeasy kit from unsorted PBMCs and from negatively selected CD4+ and CD8+ fractions. TCR beta CDR3 regions were subjected to amplification by immunoSEQ multiplex PCR with primers that anneal to V and J segments. A synthetic immune receptor repertoire was used to minimize amplification bias, and any remaining bias was removed computationally after sequencing. Under the source paper's analysis protocol: Repertoire diversity was quantified as the Shannon entropy index using custom Python scripts. The unsorted, CD4+ and CD8+ repertoires were each analyzed separately, with the exception of combined analyses, where CD4+ and CD8+ sequences were merged in silico. A clone was considered expanded if an increase in frequency of at least 2-fold after treatment relative to C1D1 was found, and a pseudocount of 0.5 was applied to clones undetected at baseline. Clones with 0 or 1 copy at C1D1 were classified as singleton clones, and clones with 2 or more copies were classified as non-singleton clones. Clones expanded in unsorted samples were labelled as CD4+, CD8+ or unknown by matching protein sequences in sorted samples from the same patient. Wilcoxon tests were applied to paired samples to test diversity changes from C1D1 to C4D1. TCRdb took this table from immuneACCESS and kept in-frame rearrangements with V and J called. Such tables lack part of the clones; where checked against another copy, unresolved V genes explain under half of the gap, and the rest is unexplained. V and J calls and clone size come straight from that table; D and trimming were deduced from the DNA. This sample lists roughly 90,000 clones; nearly 85% were detected once. The top ten hold about 15% of the sample.

The time point label of this sample denotes: cycle 4 day 1 (C4D1), after more than 5 weeks of nivolumab. Every trial patient had relapsed following autologous stem cell transplantation, and prior brentuximab vedotin exposure was what differed among cohorts A, B and C. The trial cohort was composed of about 53 patients with relapsed/refractory classical Hodgkin lymphoma, for whom complete response, partial response or progressive disease was recorded as best overall response. Single-agent nivolumab was administered to trial patients in the multi-cohort phase II CheckMate 205 trial. An independent review committee assessed best overall response by applying the 2007 International Working Group response criteria. Trial PBMCs were collected immediately before nivolumab initiation (C1D1) and during therapy at cycle 2 day 1 and cycle 4 day 1. Peripheral blood was collected in 8 mL Vacutainer Cell Preparation Tubes, from which PBMCs were isolated by centrifugation and then cryopreserved.

On this clone: Its antigen is unknown. No base-level quality is on record; no much larger clone is a single base apart.

The specimen was peripheral blood mononuclear cells (PBMCs), collected before the fourth cycle of nivolumab. The receptor comes from a human donor with classical Hodgkin lymphoma. The chain was built from TRBV19 and TRBJ2-7; TRBD2 matches 7 bases in the middle. The encoded CDR3 is CASRPLAEPGREQYF. At the DNA level, the sequence is TGTGCCAGTAGACCCCTAGCGGAGCCCGGGAGGGAGCAGTACTTC.